This is a list of T cell receptor beta chains from one sample in a study of T cell responses to AZD1222 COVID-19 vaccine. Here immunoSEQ multiplex PCR was the method, and the copy in TCRdb shows in-frame clones only, minus some. This table holds about 180,000 clones, around 88% found once. The specimen was peripheral blood, collected on day 0 of AZD1222 vaccination. The receptor set was obtained from an adult in good health. Both conserved end residues are part of each CDR3. Fields, in order: J gene, D gene, clone size, V gene, CDR3 protein, CDR3 DNA. D genes are given only for firm matches. The listing skips clone size in some rows; elsewhere it reads once, few, many or a size class.

>TRBJ2-1|TRBD2|NA|TRBV10-2
CASSFLAGGANEQFF
TGCGCCAGCAGTTTTCTAGCGGGGGGTGCCAATGAGCAGTTCTTC
>TRBJ1-2|NA|NA|TRBV2
CASSNYRELVSGYTF
TGTGCCAGCAGCAACTACAGGGAACTGGTCTCTGGCTACACCTTC
>TRBJ1-5|NA|once|TRBV30
CAWSVSLYVGQPQHF
TGTGCCTGGAGTGTCAGCCTGTATGTAGGTCAGCCCCAGCATTTT
>TRBJ2-3|NA|NA|TRBV3-1/TRBV3-2
CASSQGQTDTQYF
TGTGCCAGCAGCCAAGGACAGACAGATACGCAGTATTTT
>TRBJ1-1|NA|NA|TRBV5-1
CASSLEQIMNTEAFF
TGCGCCAGCAGCTTGGAACAGATCATGAACACTGAAGCTTTCTTT
>TRBJ2-7|TRBD1|NA|TRBV15
CATSRERTGTGSEYF
TGTGCCACCAGCAGAGAGCGAACAGGGACAGGCTCTGAGTACTTC
>TRBJ1-2|NA|NA|TRBV10-1
CASSENRDYGYTF
TGCGCCAGCAGTGAGAACAGGGACTATGGCTACACCTTC
>TRBJ1-1|NA|once|TRBV12-3/TRBV12-4
CASSLRGTPEAFF
TGTGCCAGCAGTCTGAGGGGGACCCCTGAAGCTTTCTTT
>TRBJ2-2|NA|NA|TRBV30
CAWSVLGSTGELFF
TGTGCCTGGAGTGTACTAGGGAGTACCGGGGAGCTGTTTTTT
>TRBJ2-6|NA|once|TRBV5-1
CASSLFSPSLTGANVLTF
TGCGCCAGCAGCTTGTTTAGTCCCTCCCTGACTGGGGCCAACGTCCTGACTTTC
>TRBJ2-7|NA|NA|TRBV5-1
CASRTGTAPEQYF
TGCGCCAGCAGGACAGGAACAGCACCCGAGCAGTACTTC
>TRBJ1-6|NA|NA|TRBV5-4
CASSDHRTVISPLHF
TGTGCCAGCAGCGATCACAGGACAGTAATCTCACCCCTCCACTTT
>TRBJ2-2|TRBD2|NA|TRBV9
CASSVDLAGVLTGELFF
TGTGCCAGCAGCGTAGATCTAGCGGGGGTGCTCACCGGGGAGCTGTTTTTT
>TRBJ1-1|NA|NA|TRBV28
CASSLGLAEAFF
TGTGCCAGCAGTTTAGGGTTAGCTGAAGCTTTCTTT
>TRBJ1-5|TRBD1|few|TRBV6-2/TRBV6-3
CASSSDRVQPQHF
TGTGCCAGCAGTTCGGACAGGGTGCAGCCCCAGCATTTT
>TRBJ1-2|NA|NA|TRBV5-1
CASSLDTSYGYTF
TGCGCCAGCAGCTTAGACACCTCATATGGCTACACCTTC
>TRBJ2-5|NA|NA|TRBV5-4
CASSLRGGRETQYF
TGTGCCAGCAGCTTGAGGGGGGGTCGAGAGACCCAGTACTTC
>TRBJ2-3|NA|NA|TRBV28
CASSLVRGDTQYF
TGTGCCAGCAGTTTAGTAAGGGGAGATACGCAGTATTTT
>TRBJ1-1|NA|once|TRBV18
CASSSNTLNTEAFF
TGTGCCAGCTCATCTAACACACTGAACACTGAAGCTTTCTTT
>TRBJ2-7|NA|NA|TRBV27
CASSFDRQGPYEQYF
TGTGCCAGCAGTTTCGACCGCCAAGGCCCCTACGAGCAGTACTTC
>TRBJ2-3|TRBD2|NA|TRBV7-3
CASSLSGGAADTQYF
TGTGCCAGCAGCTTATCCGGGGGGGCTGCAGATACGCAGTATTTT
>TRBJ2-2|TRBD1|NA|TRBV30
CAWNRGAFTGELFF
TGTGCCTGGAACAGGGGGGCGTTCACCGGGGAGCTGTTTTTT
>TRBJ1-4|TRBD1|NA|TRBV19
CASIPGTDNEKLFF
TGTGCCAGTATCCCCGGGACAGATAATGAAAAACTGTTTTTT
>TRBJ1-1|TRBD1|NA|TRBV10-3
CAISETGTGRGAEAFF
TGTGCCATCAGCGAGACCGGGACAGGGAGGGGTGCGGAAGCTTTCTTT
>TRBJ1-6|NA|NA|TRBV24-1
CATREQGNSPLHF
TGTGCCACCAGAGAACAGGGAAATTCACCCCTCCACTTT
>TRBJ1-1|NA|NA|TRBV6-5
CASKTRGEATEAFF
TGTGCCAGCAAGACGAGAGGGGAAGCCACTGAAGCTTTCTTT